This T cell receptor (beta chain) was sequenced in a study of blood T cell repertoires in COVID-19. The CDR3 extends over 13 amino acids. V was trimmed by 1 base and J by 7 bases, leaving 10 bases between them. Germline CDR1 is LGHNA and CDR2 is YNFKEQ. As originally analysed: Reference gene primers were amplified, and this amplification served to estimate nucleated cell counts. Measured with immunoSEQ multiplex PCR; TCRdb has only the in-frame clones, and not every one. The V and J calls and clone size come from that table; D and trimming were worked out from the DNA. The sample includes 270,000 or so clones, roughly nine tenths of them seen just once.

The genes are TRBV4-2 and TRBJ1-2; D unresolved. The specimen was peripheral blood. This TCR was sampled from a young woman with COVID-19, enrolled during active disease. The CDR3: CASSQASSRGYTF. The CDR3 bases are TGTGCCAGCAGCCAAGCATCTAGCCGTGGCTACACCTTC.